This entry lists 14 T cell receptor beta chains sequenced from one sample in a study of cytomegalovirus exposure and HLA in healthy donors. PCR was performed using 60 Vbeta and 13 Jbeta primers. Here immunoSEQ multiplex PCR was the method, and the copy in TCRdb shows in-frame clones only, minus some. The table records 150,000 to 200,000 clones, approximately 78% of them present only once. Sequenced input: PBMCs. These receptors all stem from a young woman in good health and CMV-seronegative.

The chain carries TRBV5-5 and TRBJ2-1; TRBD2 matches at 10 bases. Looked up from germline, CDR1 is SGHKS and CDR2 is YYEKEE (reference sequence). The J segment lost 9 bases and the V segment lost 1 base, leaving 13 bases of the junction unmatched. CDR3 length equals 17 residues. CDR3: CASSLRPGTSVLPEQFF. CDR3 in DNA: TGTGCCAGCAGCTTGCGACCTGGGACTAGCGTCCTACCTGAGCAGTTCTTC.

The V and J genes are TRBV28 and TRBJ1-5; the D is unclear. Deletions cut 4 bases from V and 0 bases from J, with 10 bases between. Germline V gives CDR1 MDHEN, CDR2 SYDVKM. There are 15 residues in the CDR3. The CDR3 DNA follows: TGTGCCAGCAGTTATGCGGGAGATAGCAATCAGCCCCAGCATTTT. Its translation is CASSYAGDSNQPQHF. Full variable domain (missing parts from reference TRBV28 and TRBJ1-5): DVKVTQSSRYLVKRTGEKVFLECVQDMDHENMFWYRQDPGLGLRLIYFSYDVKMKEKGDIPEGYSVSREKKERFSLILESASTNQTSMYLCASSYAGDSNQPQHFGDGTRLSIL.

Here the CDR3 reads CAIKEGQGTDTQYF. CDR3 in DNA: TGTGCCATCAAAGAGGGACAGGGAACGGATACGCAGTATTTT. This rearrangement joins TRBV10-3 to TRBJ2-3, with 9 bases lining up with TRBD1. CDR3 length: 14 residues. Losses at the gene ends were 7 bases for V and 6 bases for J; bases not matched to a gene: 8. Germline loops: CDR1 ENHRY, CDR2 SYGVKD.

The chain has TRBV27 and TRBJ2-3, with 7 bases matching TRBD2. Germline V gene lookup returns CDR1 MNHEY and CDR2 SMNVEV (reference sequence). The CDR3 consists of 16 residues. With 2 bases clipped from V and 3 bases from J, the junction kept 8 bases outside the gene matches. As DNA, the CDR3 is TGTGCCAGCAGTTTAGTGGCGGGAGTGGGGACAGATACGCAGTATTTT. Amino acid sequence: CASSLVAGVGTDTQYF.

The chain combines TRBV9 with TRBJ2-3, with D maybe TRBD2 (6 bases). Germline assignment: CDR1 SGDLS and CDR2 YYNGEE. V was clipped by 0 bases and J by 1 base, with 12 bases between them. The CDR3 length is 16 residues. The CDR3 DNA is TGTGCCAGCAGCGTAGACGCGGGGATCCGCACAGATACGCAGTATTTT. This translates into CASSVDAGIRTDTQYF.

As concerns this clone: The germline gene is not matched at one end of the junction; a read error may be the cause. The CDR3 is CSSSLVSLAGYNEQFF. In DNA, the CDR3 is TGTTCCAGCAGCTTAGTGAGCCTAGCGGGATACAATGAGCAGTTCTTC. V and J are TRBV7-9 and TRBJ2-1, with 9 nucleotides matching TRBD2. CDR3 length equals 16 residues. The germline CDR1 and CDR2 sequences are SEHNR and FQNEAQ (reference sequence).

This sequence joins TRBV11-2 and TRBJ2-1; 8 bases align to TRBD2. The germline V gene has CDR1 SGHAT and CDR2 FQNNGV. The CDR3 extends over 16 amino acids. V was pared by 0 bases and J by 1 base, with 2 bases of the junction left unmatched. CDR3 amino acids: CASSLDGRGSYNEQFF. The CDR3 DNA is TGTGCCAGCAGCTTAGACGGGAGGGGGTCCTACAATGAGCAGTTCTTC.

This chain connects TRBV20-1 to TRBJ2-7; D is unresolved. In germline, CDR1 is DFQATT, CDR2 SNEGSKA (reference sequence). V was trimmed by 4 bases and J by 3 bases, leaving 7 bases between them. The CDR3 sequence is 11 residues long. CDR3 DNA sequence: TGCAGTGCTAACAGCTACTACGAGCAGTACTTC. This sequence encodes CSANSYYEQYF.

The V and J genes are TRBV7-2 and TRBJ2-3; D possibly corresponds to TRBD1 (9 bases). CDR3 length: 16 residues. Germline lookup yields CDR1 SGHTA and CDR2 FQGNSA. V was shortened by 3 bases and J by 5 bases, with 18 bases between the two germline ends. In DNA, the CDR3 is TGTGCCAGCAGCTTCGGGGGGGACAGGGTGATAGATACGCAGTATTTT. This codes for CASSFGGDRVIDTQYF.

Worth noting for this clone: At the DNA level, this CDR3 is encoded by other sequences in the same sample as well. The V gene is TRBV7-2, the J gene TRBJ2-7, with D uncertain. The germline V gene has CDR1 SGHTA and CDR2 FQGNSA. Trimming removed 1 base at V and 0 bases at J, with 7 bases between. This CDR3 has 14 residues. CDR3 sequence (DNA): TGTGCCAGCAGCTTAGGCGGCGCCTCCTACGAGCAGTACTTC. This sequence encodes CASSLGGASYEQYF. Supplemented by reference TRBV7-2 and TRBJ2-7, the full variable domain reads GAGVSQSPSNKVTEKGKDVELRCDPISGHTALYWYRQSLGQGLEFLIYFQGNSAPDKSGLPSDRFSAERTGGSVSTLTIQRTQQEDSAVYLCASSLGGASYEQYFGPGTRLTVT.

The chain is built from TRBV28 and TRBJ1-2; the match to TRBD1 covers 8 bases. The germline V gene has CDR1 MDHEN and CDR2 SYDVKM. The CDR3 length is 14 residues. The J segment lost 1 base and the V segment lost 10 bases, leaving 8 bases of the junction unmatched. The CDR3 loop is CATTTGGSNYGYTF. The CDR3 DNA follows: TGTGCCACCACAACAGGGGGGAGTAACTATGGCTACACCTTC.

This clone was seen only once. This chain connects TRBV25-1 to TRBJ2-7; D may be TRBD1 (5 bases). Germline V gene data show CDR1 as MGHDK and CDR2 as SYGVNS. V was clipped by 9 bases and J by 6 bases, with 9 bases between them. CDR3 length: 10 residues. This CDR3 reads CASGAAEQYF. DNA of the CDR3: TGTGCCAGTGGGGCAGCCGAGCAGTACTTC.

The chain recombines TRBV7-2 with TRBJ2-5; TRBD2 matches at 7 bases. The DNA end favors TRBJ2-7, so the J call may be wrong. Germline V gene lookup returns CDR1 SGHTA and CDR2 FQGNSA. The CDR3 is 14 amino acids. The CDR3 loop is CASSDRDYSYEQYF. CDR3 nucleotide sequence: TGTGCCAGCAGCGACCGGGACTACTCCTACGAGCAGTACTTC.

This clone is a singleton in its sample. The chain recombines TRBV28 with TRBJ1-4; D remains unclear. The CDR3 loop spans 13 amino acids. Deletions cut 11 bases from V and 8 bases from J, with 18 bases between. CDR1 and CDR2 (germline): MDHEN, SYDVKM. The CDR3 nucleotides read TGTGCCTGTTCTGTGGGTCGGGAGGAAAAACTGTTTTTT. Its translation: CACSVGREEKLFF.